Given below is one T cell receptor (beta chain) in context. The data stem from a study of response to subunit inactivated influenza vaccine. One entry per CDR3 protein results from TCRdb running MiXCR on the RT-PCR reads. The sample holds about 540,000 distinct CDR3 sequences, under 30% seen once. This CDR3 has 15 residues. V dropped 6 bases and J dropped 1; count of bases not matched to a gene: 5. The same sample was also used in a study of T cells expressing NK-cell markers. That report notes: Libraries used 5'RACE template switching adding universal primer site and UMIs.

The clonotype comes from a man aged 50 or older who received an inactivated influenza vaccine. The sample consisted of CD4+ T cells sorted from PBMCs, taken about 11 days after vaccination. The chain employs TRBV12-3 or TRBV12-4 and TRBJ2-2, with TRBD2 identical over 7 bases. This CDR3 is CASSPLALNTGELFF. In DNA form, the CDR3 reads TGTGCCAGCAGCCCACTAGCGCTGAACACCGGGGAGCTGTTTTTT.